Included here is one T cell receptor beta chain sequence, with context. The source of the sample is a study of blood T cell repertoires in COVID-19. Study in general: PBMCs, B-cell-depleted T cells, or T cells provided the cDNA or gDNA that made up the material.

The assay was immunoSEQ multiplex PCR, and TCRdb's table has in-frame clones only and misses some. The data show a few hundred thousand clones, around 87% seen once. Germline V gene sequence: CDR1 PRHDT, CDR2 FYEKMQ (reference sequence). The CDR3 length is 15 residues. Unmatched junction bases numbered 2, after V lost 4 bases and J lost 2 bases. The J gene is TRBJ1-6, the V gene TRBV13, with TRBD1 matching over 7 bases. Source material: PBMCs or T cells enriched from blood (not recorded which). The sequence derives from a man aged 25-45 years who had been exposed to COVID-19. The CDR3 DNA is TGTGCCAGCAGCTCCCAGGGGGCCTATAATTCACCCCTCCACTTT. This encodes CASSSQGAYNSPLHF.